This T cell receptor beta chain was sequenced for a study of neurological immune-mediated disorders. In its sample, this clonotype was seen many times. After removal of 1 base from V and 4 bases from J, the junction contained 8 bases not matched to a gene. From germline, CDR1 is SGHVS and CDR2 FQNEAQ. This CDR3 spans 18 amino acids. TCRdb redid the calling of the 5' RACE reads with MiXCR, one entry per CDR3 protein. The data show more than 75,000 distinct CDR3 sequences, 5% to 5.5% seen once. The TCR was taken from a woman in her thirties with multiple sclerosis. The specimen was PBMCs. The chain joins TRBV7-8 to TRBJ2-1, with 12 bases aligning to TRBD2. The CDR3 is CASSLGLAGDFAYNEQFF. The CDR3 region has the DNA TGTGCCAGCAGCTTAGGACTAGCGGGGGATTTTGCTTACAATGAGCAGTTCTTC.